Below, 13 T cell receptor beta chains from the same sample are listed, as sequenced in a study of control samples from healthy donors and cancer patients. This table comes from immunoSEQ multiplex PCR, and its TCRdb copy is limited to in-frame clones, with some not included. The sample has 40,000 to 60,000 clones; 80% to 90% are singletons. The sequenced sample was PBMCs. The receptors originated from a woman between 45 and 60 years old with lung cancer.

This sequence joins TRBV19 and TRBJ1-5; TRBD1 might be the D (5 bases). Germline CDR1 and CDR2: LNHDA and SQIVND (reference sequence). CDR3 length equals 16 residues. V lost 5 bases, J lost 1 base, and 15 bases lay in between. Written as DNA, the CDR3 is TGTGCCAGTAGTCCACGGAGGGACGCCAGCAATCAGCCCCAGCATTTT. The encoded protein is CASSPRRDASNQPQHF.

This clone was detected only once. The chain has TRBV2 and TRBJ2-7, with 10 nucleotides matching TRBD2. CDR1 and CDR2 from the germline V gene are SNHLY and FYNNEI. V lost 1 base, J lost 0 bases, and 9 bases stayed unmatched. This CDR3 has 18 residues. CDR3 region: CASSEGLAGDISSYEQYF. DNA for the CDR3: TGTGCCAGCAGTGAAGGGCTAGCGGGGGATATTAGCTCCTACGAGCAGTACTTC. Using reference TRBV2 and TRBJ2-7 for the parts outside the CDR3, the full variable domain is EPEVTQTPSHQVTQMGQEVILRCVPISNHLYFYWYRQILGQKVEFLVSFYNNEISEKSEIFDDQFSVERPDGSNFTLKIRSTKLEDSAMYFCASSEGLAGDISSYEQYFGPGTRLTVT.

This chain links TRBV15 with TRBJ1-4; D remains ambiguous. Germline-derived CDR1 and CDR2 are LNHNV and YYDKDF (reference sequence). The CDR3 is 16 residues long. The ends were cut back, 2 bases at V and 0 bases at J, with 10 bases in the middle. The CDR3 DNA reads TGTGCCACCAGCAGATCCTCCACGGCAACTAATGAAAAACTGTTTTTT. Translated, it gives CATSRSSTATNEKLFF.

The chain employs TRBV7-2 and TRBJ2-5, with 10 bases identical to TRBD2. Trimming removed 5 bases from V and 4 bases from J; junction bases left unmatched: 7. The germline V gene has CDR1 SGHTA and CDR2 FQGNSA. The CDR3 is made up of 15 amino acids. The CDR3 protein is CASSPSSGGAETQYF. In DNA, the CDR3 is TGTGCCAGCAGCCCCTCGAGCGGGGGGGCAGAGACCCAGTACTTC. Full variable domain (rest looked up from reference TRBV7-2 and TRBJ2-5): GAGVSQSPSNKVTEKGKDVELRCDPISGHTALYWYRQSLGQGLEFLIYFQGNSAPDKSGLPSDRFSAERTGGSVSTLTIQRTQQEDSAVYLCASSPSSGGAETQYFGPGTRLLVL.

This clone was detected only a few times. The chain carries TRBV7-3 and TRBJ2-1; TRBD2 matches at 12 bases. The CDR3 has 16 amino acids. V shed 2 bases, J shed 4 bases, and the junction held 3 bases outside the gene matches. The germline V gene has CDR1 SGHTA and CDR2 FQGTGA. CDR3 residues: CASSLAGLAGYNEQFF. In DNA form, the CDR3 reads TGTGCCAGCAGCTTAGCCGGACTAGCGGGGTACAATGAGCAGTTCTTC.

The chain joins TRBV18 to TRBJ2-7; 9 nucleotides align to TRBD1. Germline V gene sequence: CDR1 KGHSH, CDR2 LQKENI. V shed 4 bases, J shed 5 bases, and the junction held 9 bases outside the gene matches. The CDR3 spans 15 residues. The CDR3 sequence: CASSLRTGALHEQYF. CDR3 nucleotides: TGTGCCAGCTCACTCCGGACAGGGGCGCTCCACGAGCAGTACTTC.

The genes are TRBV28 and TRBJ1-1; 8 positions match TRBD1. The length of the CDR3 is 16 residues. Germline trimming cut 2 bases from V and 1 base from J; bases unmatched to any gene: 6. Germline CDR1 MDHEN, CDR2 SYDVKM. The CDR3 coding sequence is TGTGCCAGCAGTTTAGGATCAGGGGGCACGAACACTGAAGCTTTCTTT. This codes for CASSLGSGGTNTEAFF. The full variable domain, rest sourced from reference TRBV28 and TRBJ1-1, is DVKVTQSSRYLVKRTGEKVFLECVQDMDHENMFWYRQDPGLGLRLIYFSYDVKMKEKGDIPEGYSVSREKKERFSLILESASTNQTSMYLCASSLGSGGTNTEAFFGQGTRLTVV.

The chain couples TRBV11-1 to TRBJ1-3; D uncertain. This CDR3 is 15 amino acids long. Germline V lookup: CDR1 SGHAT, CDR2 FQDESV (reference sequence). V was trimmed by 1 base and J by 8 bases, leaving 15 bases between them. CDR3 region: CASSLVPGRKDTIYF. In DNA, the CDR3 is TGTGCCAGCAGCTTAGTTCCGGGAAGGAAAGACACCATATATTTT.

The CDR3 loop is CASSMLTGSYQPQHF. The CDR3 DNA follows: TGTGCCAGCAGCATGCTTACAGGATCCTATCAGCCCCAGCATTTT. The chain has TRBV7-2 and TRBJ1-5, with D tentatively TRBD1 (5 bases). The CDR3 has 15 residues. Germline CDR1 reads SGHTA; CDR2 reads FQGNSA. Trimming cost V 5 bases and J 5 bases, with 16 bases left between them.

This clone was detected a few times. Other DNA sequences from this sample encode an identical CDR3 as well. The V and J genes are TRBV9 and TRBJ1-3; D gene uncertain. CDR3 length: 14 residues. V shed 0 bases and J shed 1 base, with 5 bases lying between them. Germline V gives CDR1 SGDLS, CDR2 YYNGEE. In DNA form, the CDR3 reads TGTGCCAGCAGCGTAGAATCTTCTGGAAACACCATATATTTT. Its protein product is CASSVESSGNTIYF.

The chain couples TRBV24-1 to TRBJ1-2; D is uncertain. Trimming cost V 5 bases and J 3 bases, with 6 bases left between them. CDR3 size: 12 residues. The germline gives CDR1 KGHDR, CDR2 SFDVKD. The CDR3 loop is CATSAGYYGYTF. The CDR3 bases are TGTGCCACCAGTGCGGGGTACTATGGCTACACCTTC.

The chain couples TRBV15 to TRBJ1-1; no reliable D call. The germline V gene has CDR1 LNHNV and CDR2 YYDKDF (reference sequence). The CDR3 has 12 amino acids. V was clipped by 2 bases and J by 11 bases, with 12 bases between them. CDR3 nucleotide sequence: TGTGCCACCAGCAGACCTTGGGGTAGCGCTTTCTTT. It encodes CATSRPWGSAFF.

The chain joins TRBV6-5 to TRBJ2-3; no clear D. The CDR3 contains 11 residues. CDR1 MNHEY and CDR2 SVGAGI come from the germline V gene. The V and J ends lost 2 bases and 4 bases respectively, with 1 base between them. CDR3 region: CASSYADTQYF. The CDR3 DNA sequence: TGTGCCAGCAGTTACGCAGATACGCAGTATTTT.